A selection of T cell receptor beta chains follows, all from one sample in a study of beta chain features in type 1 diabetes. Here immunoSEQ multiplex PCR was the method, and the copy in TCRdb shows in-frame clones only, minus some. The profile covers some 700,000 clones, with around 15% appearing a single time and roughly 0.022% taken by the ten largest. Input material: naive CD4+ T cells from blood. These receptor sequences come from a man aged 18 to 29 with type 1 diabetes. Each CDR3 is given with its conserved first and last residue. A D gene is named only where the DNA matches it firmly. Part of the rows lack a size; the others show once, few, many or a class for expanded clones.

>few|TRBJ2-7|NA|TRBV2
TGTGCCAGCAGTGGGGTCGCAGGGTCCTACGAGCAGTACTTC
CASSGVAGSYEQYF
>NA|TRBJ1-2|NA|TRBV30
TGTGCCAACCGGGACCTATCTAACTATGGCTACACCTTC
CANRDLSNYGYTF
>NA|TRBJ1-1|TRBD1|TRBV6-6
TGTGCCAGCAGCTGGGACAGCATGAACACTGAAGCTTTCTTT
CASSWDSMNTEAFF
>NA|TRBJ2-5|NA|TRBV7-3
TGTGCCAGCAGCTTAATGAGCATGGGGTCAGCTGGAGAAGAGACCCAGTACTTC
CASSLMSMGSAGEETQYF
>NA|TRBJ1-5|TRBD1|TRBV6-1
TGTGCCGTCCAGGGGGCAGCTTATAGCAATCAGCCCCAGCATTTT
CAVQGAAYSNQPQHF
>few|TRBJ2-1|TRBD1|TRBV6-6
TGTGCCAGCAGTTACTCTGGGACAGACTTCTACAATGAGCAGTTCTTC
CASSYSGTDFYNEQFF
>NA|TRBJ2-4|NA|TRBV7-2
TGTGCCAGCAGCCCTCCAAGCACGGGCATTCAGTACTTC
CASSPPSTGIQYF
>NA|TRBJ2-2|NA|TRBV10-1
TGCGCCAGCAGTGAGGGGGGTACCGGGGAGCTGTTTTTT
CASSEGGTGELFF
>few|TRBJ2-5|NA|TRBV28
TGTGCCAGCAGTTTTGGAGACGCGGAGACCCAGTACTTC
CASSFGDAETQYF
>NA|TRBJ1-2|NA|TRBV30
TGTGCCTGGAGTGTGTGGGCATCCCTTAACTATGGCTACACCTTC
CAWSVWASLNYGYTF
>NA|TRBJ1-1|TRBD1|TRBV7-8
TGTGCCAGCAGCTTCAGGGGGCCTGAAGCTTTCTTT
CASSFRGPEAFF
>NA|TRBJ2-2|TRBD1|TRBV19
TGTGCCAGCACTCACAGGGGAACCGGGGAGCTGTTTTTT
CASTHRGTGELFF
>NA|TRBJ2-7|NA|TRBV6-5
TGTGCCAGCAGTTCCTCCGGGACATTACAGTACTTC
CASSSSGTLQYF
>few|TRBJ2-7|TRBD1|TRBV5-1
TGCGCCAGCAGCTCGGTCACAGGGGGCCCCTCCTACGAGCAGTACTTC
CASSSVTGGPSYEQYF
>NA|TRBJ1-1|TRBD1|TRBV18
TGTGCCAGCTCACCCGACAGGGCCAGAGCTTTCTTT
CASSPDRARAFF
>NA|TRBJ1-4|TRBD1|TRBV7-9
TGTGCCAGCAGCTTCGGAGGGGGCGGTGAAAAACTGTTTTTT
CASSFGGGGEKLFF
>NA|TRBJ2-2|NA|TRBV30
TGTGCCTGGAGTGGGGTTGAGGCCGGGGAGCTGTTTTTT
CAWSGVEAGELFF
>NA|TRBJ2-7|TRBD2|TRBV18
TGTGCCAGCTCACCTCACCCCCCCGGGACTAGCGGGGGGGACGAGCAGTACTTC
CASSPHPPGTSGGDEQYF
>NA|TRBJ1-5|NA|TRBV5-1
TGCGCCAGCAGCTTGGAGGGGGAAGTCTATCAGCCCCAGCATTTT
CASSLEGEVYQPQHF
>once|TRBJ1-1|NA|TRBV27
TGTGCCAGTTCGGACCGAATCTCTGAAGCTTTCTTT
CASSDRISEAFF
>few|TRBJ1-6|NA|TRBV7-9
TGTGCCAGCAGCTCCCGGCACCGCCTGGAACCCCTCCACTTT
CASSSRHRLEPLHF
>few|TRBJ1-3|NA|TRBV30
TGTGCCTGGAGTGAGATCTCTGGAAACACCATATATTTT
CAWSEISGNTIYF
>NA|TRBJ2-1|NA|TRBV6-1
TGTGCCAGCAGTGAGGCTTACAATGAGCAGTTCTTC
CASSEAYNEQFF
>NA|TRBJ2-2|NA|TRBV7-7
TGTGCCAGCCGGGGTTCCGGGGAGCTGTTTTTT
CASRGSGELFF
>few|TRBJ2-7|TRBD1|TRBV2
TGTGCCAGCACTAAAAGGACAGGGGAAACCTACGAGCAGTACTTC
CASTKRTGETYEQYF
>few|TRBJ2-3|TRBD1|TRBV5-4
TGTGCCAGCAGCCAGGGACAGGGCGGGTCGACAGATACGCAGTATTTT
CASSQGQGGSTDTQYF
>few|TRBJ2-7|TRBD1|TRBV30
TGTGCCTGGAGTCTGACAGGGGGGACCTACGAGCAGTACTTC
CAWSLTGGTYEQYF
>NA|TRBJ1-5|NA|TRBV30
TGTGCCTGGAGTACCAGGGGTGGTAATCAGCCCCAGCATTTT
CAWSTRGGNQPQHF
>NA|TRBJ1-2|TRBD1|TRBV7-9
TGTGCCAGCAGCTCCGCAGGGGGCGACTATGGCTACACCTTC
CASSSAGGDYGYTF
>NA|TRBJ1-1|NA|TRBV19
TGTGCCAGTAGTATTCCCCTGGGGGCTGGCACTGAAGCTTTCTTT
CASSIPLGAGTEAFF
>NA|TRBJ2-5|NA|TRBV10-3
TGTGCCATCAGTGACCCAGGGGCAGGAAAAGGGGAGACCCAGTACTTC
CAISDPGAGKGETQYF
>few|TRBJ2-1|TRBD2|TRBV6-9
TGTGCCAGCAGTTACAGACTAGCGGGGCCCGATGAGCAGTTCTTC
CASSYRLAGPDEQFF
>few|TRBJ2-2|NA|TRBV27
TGTGCCAGCAGGGGACCGCGGGAGGAGCTGTTTTTT
CASRGPREELFF